The 4 T cell receptor beta chains presented below share a single source sample, sequenced in a study of T cells in Graves' hyperthyroidism and ophthalmopathy. Using RNA transcripts as the source, TCR beta CDR3 regions were amplified. HTBI primers were used for first-round RT-PCR of the TCR CDR3. TCRdb reprocessed the multiplex PCR reads via MiXCR and lists one record per CDR3 protein. The repertoire holds hundreds of thousands of distinct CDR3 sequences, around 42% seen once, with 8.2% in the top ten. Sequenced input: peripheral blood or thyroid tissue (not recorded which). These receptors were taken from a woman aged 18-29 years with Graves' hyperthyroidism.

The V call is TRBV10-3, the J call TRBJ1-1; 10 nucleotides align to TRBD1. The trim removed 11 bases at V and 3 bases at J, leaving 9 bases unmatched. Per the germline V gene, CDR1 is ENHRY and CDR2 is SYGVKD. The CDR3 spans 14 residues. The CDR3 DNA is TGTGCCTCCCTAGACAGGGGGCGGTACACTGAAGCTTTCTTT. Protein sequence: CASLDRGRYTEAFF.

Concerning this clonotype itself: A clone one base away is much larger, so this may be a read error. The conserved phenylalanine or tryptophan normally closing the CDR3 is absent here, so this likely arose from a read error. The chain carries TRBV29-1 and TRBJ1-1, with TRBD1 matching over 7 bases. There are 13 residues in the CDR3. V was pared by 3 bases and J by 5 bases, with 6 bases of the junction left unmatched. Germline-derived CDR1 and CDR2 are SQVTM and ANQGSEA. The CDR3 here is CSVDDRARTEAFI. DNA of the CDR3: TGCAGCGTTGATGACAGGGCGAGGACTGAAGCTTTCATT.

This rearrangement joins TRBV2 to TRBJ1-4, with D perhaps matching TRBD1 (6 bases). V lost 5 bases and J 6 bases, leaving 19 bases between the germline ends. The CDR3 runs 16 residues. The V gene's germline CDR1 is SNHLY and CDR2 FYNNEI. CDR3 in DNA: TGTGCCAGCAGTCGGACGTCCAGGGGCATCCATGAAAAACTGTTTTTT. This codes for CASSRTSRGIHEKLFF.

A remark on this clonotype: A much larger clone differs by one base, so this may be a read error. The V gene is TRBV7-8, the J gene TRBJ2-7, with no clear D. The CDR3 spans 12 residues. Trimming removed 5 bases from V and 2 bases from J, with 7 bases in between. Germline CDR1 and CDR2: SGHVS and FQNEAQ. The CDR3: CASSRVPYEQYF. CDR3 DNA sequence: TGTGCCAGCAGCCGGGTCCCCTACGAGCAGTACTTC.